Listed below are T cell receptor beta chains from one sample, sequenced in a study of T-cell memory formation after mild COVID-19. TCRdb recomputed calls from the 5' RACE reads with MiXCR, one row per CDR3 protein. The sample includes hundreds of thousands of distinct CDR3 sequences, 12% to 15% of them seen just once. The sample comprised PBMCs or a T cell subset sorted from them (not recorded which). The receptors stem from a man aged 18 to 35 who had mild COVID-19 (a few samples of this study predate the infection). Cell type and time point are not known. The CDR3 runs from the conserved cysteine through the conserved F or W.

len	v_gene	j_gene	CDR3aa
13	TRBV20-1	TRBJ2-4	CSAPVLAKNIQYF
14	TRBV20-1	TRBJ2-5	CSAEDEGFGETQYF
15	TRBV4-1	TRBJ1-1	CASSQGRLVGTEAFF
15	TRBV2	TRBJ2-7	CASSATSGGPYEQYF
14	TRBV6-2/TRBV6-3	TRBJ2-5	CASSPEGGQETQYF
16	TRBV7-9	TRBJ2-3	CASSLSGGLSTDTQYF
14	TRBV7-9	TRBJ1-4	CASSSGGAGEKLFF
15	TRBV7-9	TRBJ2-3	CASPSPSGGTDTQYF
15	TRBV9	TRBJ1-1	CASSVDITSNTEAFF
15	TRBV12-3/TRBV12-4	TRBJ2-2	CASTLFWGNTGELFF
17	TRBV6-6	TRBJ2-1	CASSSQNGLSALNEQFF
12	TRBV29-1	TRBJ1-2	CSVETDPRGYTF
15	TRBV6-5	TRBJ1-4	CASSPATGLGEKLFF
13	TRBV7-2	TRBJ2-5	CASRLLGGETQYF
16	TRBV5-1	TRBJ2-2	CASSLGTGADTGELFF
19	TRBV11-2	TRBJ2-1	CASSSTLGGVKSSYNEQFF